Sequencing of this T cell receptor beta chain was carried out in a study of T-cell reconstitution after alpha-beta-depleted transplantation in children (dated by TCRdb to 2016 to 2017). Describing the broader study: The study quantitatively tracked T-cell immune reconstitution after TCRalphabeta/CD19-depleted allogeneic hematopoietic cell transplantation in children using TCR repertoire profiling. Overall study results and their limits: Hyperexpanded clone frequencies declined over subsequent months; after one year, T-cell counts and TCRbeta diversity were mostly attributed to newly produced T cells. About two months after transplant, the apparently early recovery of alphabetaT-cell counts reportedly depended on just several hundred clones that had expanded rapidly and came from non-depleted graft cells. In some patients, the high TCRbeta diversity seen at day 60 was put down to recipient T cells and intrathymic progenitors that had survived conditioning.

The library was produced with PCR. For sequencing, an Illumina HiSeq 2500 was employed. To normalize quantification of the TCRbeta repertoire, the TCR libraries were built with molecular barcoding that relied on unique molecular identifiers. TCRdb cleaned the public reads at Q25 with fastp, built clones with MiXCR and kept in-frame beta chains. Under each unique CDR3 protein, matching rows form one entry showing the most common genes and DNA. The sample table lists about 980,000 distinct CDR3 sequences, roughly 29% of them with a count of one. Under 30% of the sample rests with the top ten. Taken with the paper, the label for treatment or condition translates to: allogeneic hematopoietic cell transplantation with graft depleted of TCRalphabeta T cells and CD19 B cells. The children who served as transplant recipients had been given grafts of TCRalphabeta/CD19-depleted allogeneic hematopoietic cells.

With respect to this clonotype: Its antigen target is currently unknown. No base-level quality is on record; no much larger clone is a single base apart.

V is cut by 6 bases and J by 3 bases, and the space between the germline ends is 16 bases. The CDR3 has 15 amino acids, counting the end cysteine and phenylalanine. Only the CDR3 part of the read is kept: 45 bases, read in frame from the first base. CDR1 is given as ENHRY and CDR2 as SYGVKD, both from the germline V gene. Recombination connected TRBV10-3 to TRBJ2-3; a weak D assignment points to TRBD1 (7 bases agree). The sequenced sample was PBMCs, mostly from graft donor cells, obtained 360 days after TCRalphabeta/CD19-depleted stem cell transplant. The TCR comes from a boy younger than two who had a stem cell transplant for SCID, so the T cells may come from the graft donor. Here the CDR3 is given as CAISGGGTETDTQYF. The DNA sequence is given as TGTGCCATCAGCGGAGGCGGGACAGAAACAGATACGCAGTATTTT.